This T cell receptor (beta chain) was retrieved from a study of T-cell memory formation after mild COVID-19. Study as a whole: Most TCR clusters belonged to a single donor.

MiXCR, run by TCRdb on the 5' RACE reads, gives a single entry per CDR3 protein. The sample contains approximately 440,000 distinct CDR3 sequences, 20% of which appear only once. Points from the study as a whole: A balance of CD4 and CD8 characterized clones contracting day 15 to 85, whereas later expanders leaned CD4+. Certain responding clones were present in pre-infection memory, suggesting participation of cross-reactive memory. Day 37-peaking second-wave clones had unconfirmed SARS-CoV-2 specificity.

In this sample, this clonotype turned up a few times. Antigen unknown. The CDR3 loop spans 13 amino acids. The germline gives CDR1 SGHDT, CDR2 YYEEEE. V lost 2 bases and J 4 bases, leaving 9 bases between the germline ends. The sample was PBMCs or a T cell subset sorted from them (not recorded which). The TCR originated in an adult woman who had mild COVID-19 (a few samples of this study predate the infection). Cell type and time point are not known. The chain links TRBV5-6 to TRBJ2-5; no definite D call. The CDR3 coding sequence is TGTGCCAGCAGCTTCGTAAAGCCAGAGACCCAGTACTTC. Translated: CASSFVKPETQYF.